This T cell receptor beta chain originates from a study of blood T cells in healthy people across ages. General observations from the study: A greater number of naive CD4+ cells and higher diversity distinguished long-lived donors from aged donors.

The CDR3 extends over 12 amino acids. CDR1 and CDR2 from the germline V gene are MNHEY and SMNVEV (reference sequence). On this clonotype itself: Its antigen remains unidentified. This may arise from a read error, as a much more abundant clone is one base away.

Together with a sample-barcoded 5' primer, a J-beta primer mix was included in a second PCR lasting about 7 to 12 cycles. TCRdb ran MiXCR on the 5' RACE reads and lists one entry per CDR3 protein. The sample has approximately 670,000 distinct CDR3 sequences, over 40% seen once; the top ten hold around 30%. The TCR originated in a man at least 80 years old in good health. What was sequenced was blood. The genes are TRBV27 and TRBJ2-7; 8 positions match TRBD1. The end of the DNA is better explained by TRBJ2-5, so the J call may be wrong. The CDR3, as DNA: TGTGCCAGCAGCAGACAGGGGCAGACCCAGTACTTC. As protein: CASSRQGQTQYF.